This TCR beta chain came from a study of blood T cell repertoires in COVID-19. At the level of the study: The samples span acute and convalescent COVID-19 from the United States, Italy and Spain.

The junction had 2 bases not matched to a gene; V was cut back by 3 bases and J by 1 base. Germline V gives CDR1 MGHDK, CDR2 SYGVNS. The CDR3 loop spans 16 amino acids. Original methodology: Estimation of nucleated cell counts was performed using reference gene primer amplification. Profiling relied on immunoSEQ multiplex PCR, and the TCRdb table lists in-frame clones only, not all of them. Clone size and V and J calls were adopted from that table, with D and trimming inferred from the DNA. Of 50,000 or so clones in the sample, roughly 91% are singletons; the top ten hold around a quarter. The TCR comes from a human donor in a cohort sampled during active COVID-19. The sample comprised peripheral blood. J is TRBJ2-2 and V is TRBV25-1; 10 bases agree with TRBD2. The CDR3 sequence: CASSDSGGRNTGELFF. The CDR3 nucleotides are TGTGCCAGCAGTGATAGCGGGGGGCGGAACACCGGGGAGCTGTTTTTT.